The clone carrying this T cell receptor (beta chain) was recorded only once. Its target is unknown. Mismatch with germline at one junction end may stem from a read error. The data stem from a study of a mutant IDH1 vaccine in newly diagnosed glioma. Study background: Patients were started on vaccination 4-6 weeks after radiotherapy alone, or with temozolomide cycles. It was radiotherapy, temozolomide, or both that patients received previously, with most receiving both.

Time point denoted: week 35, safety follow-up. Each vaccine dose was 300 ug of mutant IDH1 20-mer peptide, with topical imiquimod. Each astrocytoma in the donors was new, WHO grade 3 or 4, IDH1-mutant and ATRX-lost. Using immunoSEQ multiplex PCR, the repertoire was profiled, and TCRdb retains in-frame clones only, with some absent. Among 43,000 or so clones, approximately 92% were seen once, and the ten largest hold less than 2.5%. CDR3 length: 15 amino acids. CDR1 and CDR2 from the germline V gene are SSHAT and FNYEAQ (reference sequence). The rearrangement joins TRBV7-7 to TRBJ2-1; 7 bases align to TRBD2. The sample was PBMCs, taken from a glioma patient whose treatment included an IDH1 peptide vaccine. This TCR derives from a man aged 45-65 years with glioma. The CDR3 DNA reads as TGTGCTAGCAGCTTAGGGCTAGCGGCCTACAATGAGCAGTTCTTC. As protein: CASSLGLAAYNEQFF.